This T cell receptor beta chain was obtained from a study of tumor and adjacent non-tumor tissue in lung cancer. On the study more broadly: Patients were aged about 30 to 80, roughly nine men and about five women, stage I to III.

The CDR3 spans 18 residues. Germline V CDR1 and CDR2: MNHNY, SVGAGI (reference sequence). With regard to this clonotype: Its target is unknown. A read error may be the cause here, since a much bigger clone is one base away.

Study outcomes and limitations: Compared with tumor, normal lung showed significantly lower TCR diversity. Tumor repertoires had a smaller top 100 clone share than normal lung.

RNA was extracted from bulk tissue without any cell sorting. A modified ARM-PCR protocol with three rounds of nested PCR amplified TCRbeta. MiXCR, applied by TCRdb to the multiplex PCR reads, yields one record per CDR3 protein. The sample holds 200,000 to 250,000 distinct CDR3 sequences, roughly 70% seen once. The chain couples TRBV6-6 to TRBJ2-1; 10 bases map to TRBD1. Sequences were obtained from lung tumor tissue. This TCR was sampled from a man aged 55 to 69 with non-small cell lung cancer. In nucleotides, the CDR3 is TGTGCCGGCAGTTACCCTGTTAGGGGACAGGGGTCGGGGAATGAGCAGTTCTTC. As protein: CAGSYPVRGQGSGNEQFF.